The source of this T cell receptor beta chain is a study of blood T cell repertoires in COVID-19. Overall study context: Whether acute or convalescent, the COVID-19 samples came from the United States, Italy and Spain. The cDNA or gDNA used as material had been derived from T cells, B-cell-depleted T cells, or PBMCs.

After removal of 6 bases from V and 5 bases from J, the junction contained 13 bases not matched to a gene. Germline V gene data show CDR1 as LGHDT and CDR2 as YNNKEL (reference sequence). The CDR3 loop spans 18 amino acids. Produced via immunoSEQ multiplex PCR; TCRdb's table is partial and in-frame only. The sample holds around 220,000 clones; 70% to 90% are singletons and the top ten take about 2.2%. This clonotype was obtained from a woman between 45 and 60 years old with acute or convalescent COVID-19. Sequenced input: peripheral blood. The chain recombines TRBV3-1 (or the pseudogene TRBV3-2) with TRBJ1-6, with 10 bases identical to TRBD1. The CDR3, as DNA: TGTGCCAGCAGGTTACAAGGCCTGGACAGGGGGAATAATTCACCCCTCCACTTT. Translated: CASRLQGLDRGNNSPLHF.